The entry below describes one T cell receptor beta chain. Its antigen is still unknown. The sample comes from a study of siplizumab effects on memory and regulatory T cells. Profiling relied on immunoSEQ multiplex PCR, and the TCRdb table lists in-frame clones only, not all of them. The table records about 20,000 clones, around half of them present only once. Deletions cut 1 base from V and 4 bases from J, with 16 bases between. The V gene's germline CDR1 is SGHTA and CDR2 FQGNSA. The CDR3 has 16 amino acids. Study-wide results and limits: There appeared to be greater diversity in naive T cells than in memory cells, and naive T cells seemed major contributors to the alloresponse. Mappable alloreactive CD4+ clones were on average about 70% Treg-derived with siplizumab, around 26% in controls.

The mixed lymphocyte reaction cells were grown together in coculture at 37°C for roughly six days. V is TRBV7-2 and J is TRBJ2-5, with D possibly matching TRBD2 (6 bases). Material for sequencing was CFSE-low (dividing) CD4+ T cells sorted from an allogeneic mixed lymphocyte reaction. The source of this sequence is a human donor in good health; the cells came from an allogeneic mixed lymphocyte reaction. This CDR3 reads CASSLDSGLGGETQYF. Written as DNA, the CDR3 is TGTGCCAGCAGCTTAGATTCGGGCTTGGGGGGAGAGACCCAGTACTTC.